This TCR beta chain was sequenced for a study of long-term antiretroviral therapy in people with HIV. The CDR3 extends over 14 amino acids. The germline CDR1 and CDR2 sequences are MNHEY and SMNVEV (reference sequence). With 7 bases removed from V and 8 bases from J, the gap between germline ends came to 20 bases. This was the immunoSEQ v3.0 assay at survey level. Method: immunoSEQ multiplex PCR; TCRdb's copy keeps in-frame clones and lacks some. The data hold over 30,000 clones, with around 97% observed a single time. Findings and caveats of the study: The repertoire was dominated at all time points by clones expanded before ART.

Post-ART PBMC samples numbered at least two per donor, and pre-ART ones at least one. In the case of this clone: As yet, its antigen is unknown.

The chain uses TRBV27 and TRBJ1-2, with a tentative D call TRBD1 (6 bases). Here the sequenced sample was unsorted PBMCs, taken 7.6 years after starting antiretroviral therapy. The receptor's source is a young man with HIV. CDR3 in amino acids: CASKFGGAPGGYTF. As DNA, the CDR3 is TGTGCCAGCAAGTTTGGGGGCGCCCCCGGGGGCTACACCTTC.